This entry lists 28 T cell receptor beta chains sequenced from one sample in a study of blood T cells in healthy people across ages. Primers used in a second PCR of about 7 to 11 cycles were a sample-barcoded 5' primer and a J-beta primer mix. TCRdb re-derived calls from the 5' RACE reads in MiXCR, one entry per CDR3 protein. The sample lists some 1.4 million distinct CDR3 sequences; 42% were seen once. Sequencing was carried out using blood. These TCRs come from a woman aged 18-29 years in good health.

This clonotype was picked up one time. This chain links TRBV2 with TRBJ2-1; 10 bases are shared with TRBD2. CDR3 length: 11 amino acids. Germline V lookup: CDR1 SNHLY, CDR2 FYNNEI. After removal of 7 bases from V and 13 bases from J, the junction contained 4 bases not matched to a gene. CDR3 region: CASTLAGDQFF. DNA for the CDR3: TGTGCCAGCACCCTAGCGGGGGACCAGTTCTTC.

V and J are TRBV5-1 and TRBJ2-4; D is perhaps TRBD1 or TRBD2 (5 bases each). The CDR3 totals 14 residues. CDR1 and CDR2 (germline): SGHRS, YFSETQ. The V end lost 5 bases, the J end lost 5 bases, and 14 bases lay between the germline ends. CDR3 in amino acids: CASRQGGGQNIQYF. DNA for the CDR3: TGCGCCAGCAGGCAGGGTGGGGGACAAAACATTCAGTACTTC.

The genes are TRBV7-3 and TRBJ2-6; D is unresolved. CDR1 and CDR2 from the germline V gene are SGHTA and FQGTGA. This CDR3 has 16 residues. V was pared by 5 bases and J by 0 bases, with 11 bases between. CDR3 sequence reads: CASSTNTVSGANVLTF. CDR3 DNA sequence: TGTGCCAGCAGCACTAACACAGTCTCTGGGGCCAACGTCCTGACTTTC.

The chain links TRBV6-1 to TRBJ2-7, with 8 bases fitting TRBD1. The V and J ends lost 2 bases and 3 bases, in that order; junction bases with no gene match: 12. This CDR3 is built from 17 residues. Germline V gene data show CDR1 as MNHNS and CDR2 as SASEGT. CDR3 loop: CASSEQGAIPRIYEQYF. The CDR3 bases are TGTGCCAGCAGTGAACAGGGGGCAATCCCGAGGATCTACGAGCAGTACTTC.

This clonotype showed up just once. The V gene is TRBV9, the J gene TRBJ2-5, with a weak D call TRBD1 (6 bases). Judging by the DNA end, TRBJ2-7 fits better; the J call may be wrong. Germline assignment: CDR1 SGDLS and CDR2 YYNGEE. The CDR3 consists of 14 residues. The CDR3 DNA sequence: TGTGCCTCCTCGAGGGGGTTGGGTTTTGACGAGCAGTACTTC. Translated: CASSRGLGFDEQYF.

Note on this clonotype: The junction differs from germline at one of its ends, possibly a read error. The chain is built from TRBV20-1 and TRBJ1-4; the D is unclear. Germline V lookup: CDR1 DFQATT, CDR2 SNEGSKA (reference sequence). The CDR3 spans 17 residues. The CDR3 loop is CSARVFGQEATNEKLFF. CDR3 nucleotides: TGCAGTGCTAGAGTGTTTGGGCAGGAAGCAACTAATGAGAAACTGTTTTTT.

This clonotype came up a few times. The chain couples TRBV12-2 to TRBJ2-3; the D call TRBD1 from the table was never checked on the DNA. TRBV12-2 is annotated as a pseudogene. The CDR3 spans 17 residues. The CDR3 reads CASRLERRRMGTDTQYF. The CDR3 nucleotides are TGTGCAAGTCGTCTCGAGAGGAGGCGAATGGGCACAGATACGCAGTATTTT.

This chain joins TRBV20-1 and TRBJ2-1; D is perhaps TRBD2 (6 bases). The J call may be incorrect, as the DNA end agrees better with TRBJ2-7. Germline V gene lookup returns CDR1 DFQATT and CDR2 SNEGSKA (reference sequence). This CDR3 is 16 amino acids long. CDR3: CSARRWVADSYNEQYF. CDR3 sequence (DNA): TGCAGTGCTAGAAGGTGGGTAGCGGACTCCTACAATGAGCAGTACTTC.

This chain connects TRBV4-1 to TRBJ2-1, with 8 bases identical to TRBD2. V was pared by 0 bases and J by 8 bases, with 12 bases of the junction left unmatched. Germline V gene lookup returns CDR1 MGHRA and CDR2 YSYEKL. CDR3 length: 17 amino acids. The CDR3 DNA reads TGCGCCAGCAGCCAAGATCAGGACGGGGGGGCCTTAGATGAGCAGTTCTTC. It yields the protein CASSQDQDGGALDEQFF.

The chain links TRBV6-5 to TRBJ2-7; D may match TRBD1 or TRBD2 (5 bases each). Trimming left V 6 bases short and J 2 bases short, with 17 bases between. CDR1 is MNHEY and CDR2 is SVGAGI in the germline V gene. The CDR3 runs to 15 residues. This CDR3 reads CASRPPGPGPYEQYF. CDR3 DNA: TGTGCCAGCAGACCACCGGGACCCGGCCCCTACGAGCAGTACTTC.

This chain connects TRBV7-8 to TRBJ1-6, with TRBD1 as a possible D gene (6 bases). Germline CDR1 reads SGHVS; CDR2 reads FQNEAQ. The V and J ends lost 4 bases and 12 bases respectively, with 16 bases between them. The CDR3 has 14 amino acids. For the CDR3, the DNA is TGTGCCAGCAGCTCTCTACAGGGTAGTGGACCCCTCCACTTT. Amino acid sequence: CASSSLQGSGPLHF. Variable domain in full (rest from reference TRBV7-8 and TRBJ1-6): GAGVSQSPRYKVAKRGQDVALRCDPISGHVSLFWYQQALGQGPEFLTYFQNEAQLDKSGLPSDRFFAERPEGSVSTLKIQRTQQEDSAVYLCASSSLQGSGPLHFGNGTRLTVT.

This clonotype was observed a few times. V gene TRBV5-1 combines with J gene TRBJ2-3; TRBD2 aligns across 7 bases. From germline, CDR1 is SGHRS and CDR2 YFSETQ. V was clipped by 6 bases and J by 6 bases; unmatched bases: 13. The CDR3 spans 15 residues. CDR3 DNA: TGCGCCAGCACCATTACCGCGGGAGATTGGGATACGCAGTATTTT. This sequence encodes CASTITAGDWDTQYF. Full variable domain (remainder filled in from reference TRBV5-1 and TRBJ2-3): KAGVTQTPRYLIKTRGQQVTLSCSPISGHRSVSWYQQTPGQGLQFLFEYFSETQRNKGNFPGRFSGRQFSNSRSEMNVSTLELGDSALYLCASTITAGDWDTQYFGPGTRLTVL.

The chain carries TRBV20-1 and TRBJ1-2; maybe TRBD1 (5 bases). Germline V CDR1 and CDR2: DFQATT, SNEGSKA (reference sequence). V gave up 1 base and J gave up 8 bases, with 17 bases separating them. The CDR3 is made up of 14 amino acids. The CDR3 here is CSARVAGRAGGYTF. The DNA of the CDR3 is TGCAGTGCTAGAGTAGCGGGCAGGGCTGGCGGCTACACCTTC.

V and J are TRBV15 and TRBJ2-2; a possible D gene is TRBD1 (6 bases). Germline CDR1 and CDR2: LNHNV and YYDKDF (reference sequence). The V end lost 5 bases, the J end lost 5 bases, and 21 bases lay between the germline ends. The CDR3 is 17 residues long. Here the CDR3 DNA reads TGTGCCACCAGCGCGACCAGCTGGGGGCTAGGGACCGGGGAGCTGTTTTTT. The encoded protein is CATSATSWGLGTGELFF.

V is TRBV5-1 and J is TRBJ2-1; unclear D gene. Germline-derived CDR1 and CDR2 are SGHRS and YFSETQ. The CDR3 spans 14 residues. V lost 4 bases and J 5 bases, leaving 13 bases between the germline ends. In DNA, the CDR3 is TGCGCCAGCAGCGTGGCGATGACGGACAATGAGCAGTTCTTC. Protein: CASSVAMTDNEQFF.

This clonotype was recorded many times. This sequence joins TRBV7-2 and TRBJ2-7; D could derive from TRBD1 or TRBD2 (5 bases each). The V end was cut by 4 bases, the J end by 1 base, with 17 bases between. CDR3 length equals 16 residues. Germline V gene sequence: CDR1 SGHTA, CDR2 FQGNSA. DNA for the CDR3: TGTGCCAGCAGCTCGATCGGGACGGTCCTATCCTACGAGCAGTACTTC. Translation gives CASSSIGTVLSYEQYF.

The chain is built from TRBV7-6 and TRBJ1-5, with a possible D match to TRBD1 (5 bases). CDR3 length: 15 amino acids. Trimming stripped 2 bases from V and 5 bases from J, with 13 bases between. Germline V gene lookup returns CDR1 SGHVS and CDR2 FNYEAQ. The CDR3, as DNA: TGTGCCAGCAGCTTATACGGGGGAGAGGATCAGCCCCAGCATTTT. Residues: CASSLYGGEDQPQHF. Variable domain in full (rest from reference TRBV7-6 and TRBJ1-5): GAGVSQSPRYKVTKRGQDVALRCDPISGHVSLYWYRQALGQGPEFLTYFNYEAQQDKSGLPNDRFSAERPEGSISTLTIQRTEQRDSAMYRCASSLYGGEDQPQHFGDGTRLSIL.

CDR3 sequence: CSASAQGDYGYTF. The CDR3 DNA reads TGCAGTGCTAGCGCCCAGGGCGATTATGGCTACACCTTC. The gene calls are TRBV20-1 and TRBJ1-2; a possible D gene is TRBD1 (5 bases). This CDR3 is 13 amino acids long. Germline-derived CDR1 and CDR2 are DFQATT and SNEGSKA (reference sequence). Trimming took 3 bases from V and 5 from J, leaving 13 bases between them.

The CDR3 here is CATRSKSSYEQYF. For the CDR3, the DNA is TGTGCCACCAGATCAAAGAGCTCCTACGAGCAGTACTTC. This chain uses TRBV15 with TRBJ2-7, with no clear D. CDR3 length: 13 amino acids. V was cut by 6 bases and J by 0 bases, with 9 bases left in between. Germline V gene lookup returns CDR1 LNHNV and CDR2 YYDKDF (reference sequence).

This clonotype has only a few counts. V usage is TRBV14 and J usage is TRBJ2-4, with unresolved D. The germline V gene has CDR1 SGHDN and CDR2 FVKESK. The germline V and J ends were trimmed by 0 bases and 0 bases, with 12 bases remaining between them. The CDR3 contains 17 residues. The CDR3 DNA is TGTGCCAGCAGCCAAGAGCAGGTTGGAATAGCCAAAAACATTCAGTACTTC. Residues: CASSQEQVGIAKNIQYF.

The rearrangement joins TRBV29-1 to TRBJ2-3, with D possibly TRBD2 on 6 matching bases. V gave up 6 bases and J gave up 1 base, with 23 bases separating them. Germline V gene lookup returns CDR1 SQVTM and CDR2 ANQGSEA. This CDR3 spans 17 amino acids. The CDR3 nucleotides read TGCAGCGTCGCCCTTCTAGCGTCCCGCACGGGCACAGATACGCAGTATTTT. Its translation is CSVALLASRTGTDTQYF.

This clonotype has a handful of counts. The chain combines TRBV7-9 with TRBJ2-1; 7 nucleotides agree with TRBD2. After removal of 0 bases from V and 15 bases from J, the junction contained 11 bases not matched to a gene. From germline, CDR1 is SEHNR and CDR2 FQNEAQ (reference sequence). The CDR3 runs to 14 residues. CDR3 in amino acids: CASSLALPRLAAFF. The CDR3 nucleotides read TGTGCCAGCAGCTTAGCGCTTCCTAGGCTAGCGGCGTTCTTC.

This clonotype was seen more than once but under ten times. This chain connects TRBV5-1 to TRBJ2-3, with 9 bases identical to TRBD2. The J segment lost 2 bases and the V segment lost 5 bases, leaving 12 bases of the junction unmatched. Germline loops: CDR1 SGHRS, CDR2 YFSETQ. The CDR3 runs to 17 residues. The CDR3 coding sequence is TGCGCCAGCAGGACTATAGCGGGGGCGCTCCCCACAGATACGCAGTATTTT. Amino acid sequence: CASRTIAGALPTDTQYF.

The chain employs TRBV4-2 and TRBJ2-4, with 10 bases matching TRBD2. Germline CDR1 reads LGHNA; CDR2 reads YNFKEQ. J lost 8 bases, V lost 1 base, and 2 bases had no gene match. This CDR3 has 14 amino acids. The CDR3 DNA sequence: TGTGCCAGCAGCCAAGTAAGCGGGGGGGACATTCAGTACTTC. It translates to CASSQVSGGDIQYF.

The chain employs TRBV7-6 and TRBJ2-1; D gene unclear. The length of the CDR3 is 12 residues. CDR1 and CDR2 from the germline V gene are SGHVS and FNYEAQ. V dropped 4 bases and J dropped 12 bases, with 13 bases sitting between them. Here the CDR3 reads CASSSSECGQFF. CDR3 nucleotides: TGTGCCAGCAGCTCCTCCGAATGTGGGCAGTTCTTC.

The V and J genes are TRBV28 and TRBJ1-2, with 8 bases aligning to TRBD1. Germline V gene lookup returns CDR1 MDHEN and CDR2 SYDVKM. This CDR3 contains 15 residues. Trimming removed 7 bases from V and 0 bases from J; junction bases left unmatched: 7. The CDR3 reads CASTVQGAANYGYTF. The CDR3 region has the DNA TGTGCCAGCACCGTCCAGGGGGCGGCTAACTATGGCTACACCTTC.

The chain couples TRBV7-2 to TRBJ2-2; D uncertain. Trimming took 1 base from V and 7 from J, leaving 13 bases between them. The CDR3 has 15 amino acids. Germline lookup yields CDR1 SGHTA and CDR2 FQGNSA. CDR3 nucleotides: TGTGCCAGCAGCTTAGTCAATCGGCGGAACGGGGAGCTGTTTTTT. The encoded protein is CASSLVNRRNGELFF. Full variable domain (outside the CDR3, taken from reference TRBV7-2 and TRBJ2-2): GAGVSQSPSNKVTEKGKDVELRCDPISGHTALYWYRQSLGQGLEFLIYFQGNSAPDKSGLPSDRFSAERTGGSVSTLTIQRTQQEDSAVYLCASSLVNRRNGELFFGEGSRLTVL.

This clonotype was seen a handful of times. The chain employs TRBV5-6 and TRBJ1-5; D gene unclear. The CDR3 spans 14 residues. V shed 3 bases and J shed 1 base, with 8 bases lying between them. Germline-derived CDR1 and CDR2 are SGHDT and YYEEEE. In DNA, the CDR3 is TGTGCCAGCAGCTGGTCCAGGAGCAATCAGCCCCAGCATTTT. It yields the protein CASSWSRSNQPQHF.